Below, 12 T cell receptor beta chains from the same sample are listed, as sequenced in a study of blood T cell repertoires in COVID-19. TCRdb keeps only in-frame clones here, not all; method: immunoSEQ multiplex PCR. The data hold about 150,000 clones, with approximately 88% observed a single time. Sequenced: PBMCs or T cells enriched from blood (not recorded which). The receptors here all came from a man between 65 and 80 years old who had been exposed to COVID-19.

This chain uses TRBV18 with TRBJ2-7; D is possibly TRBD1 (6 bases). In germline, CDR1 is KGHSH, CDR2 LQKENI. The CDR3 is made up of 14 amino acids. V was cut by 1 base and J by 2 bases, with 9 bases left in between. The CDR3 spells CASSPLDSTYEQYF. The DNA for the CDR3 is TGTGCCAGCTCACCACTGGACAGCACCTACGAGCAGTACTTC.

The sample holds one count of this clone. This chain links TRBV9 with TRBJ2-7, with unresolved D. Germline CDR1 is SGDLS and CDR2 is YYNGEE. The CDR3 covers 16 residues. V lost 4 bases to trimming and J lost 1 base, with 18 bases between them. CDR3 loop: CASSPLGAGWSYEQYF. DNA of the CDR3: TGTGCCAGCAGCCCTCTGGGCGCAGGCTGGTCCTACGAGCAGTACTTC.

The J gene is TRBJ2-7, the V gene TRBV5-4, with 8 bases identical to TRBD2. Germline CDR1 SGHNT, CDR2 YYREEE (reference sequence). The CDR3 runs to 15 residues. V lost 7 bases and J lost 5; bases outside the gene matches: 14. This CDR3 is CASGSPASGFDEQYF. In nucleotides, the CDR3 is TGTGCCAGCGGGTCTCCGGCTAGCGGGTTCGACGAGCAGTACTTC.

This chain links TRBV19 with TRBJ1-1; D call uncertain. Germline V CDR1 and CDR2: LNHDA, SQIVND (reference sequence). CDR3 size: 14 residues. V was pared by 3 bases and J by 1 base, with 9 bases between. CDR3 loop: CASSMVRGNTEAFF. CDR3 in DNA: TGTGCCAGTAGTATGGTACGGGGGAACACTGAAGCTTTCTTT.

This chain joins TRBV19 and TRBJ2-1; a weak D match, TRBD1 (6 bases). The germline V gene has CDR1 LNHDA and CDR2 SQIVND (reference sequence). This CDR3 contains 16 residues. V lost 10 bases, J lost 4 bases, and 23 bases lay in between. CDR3 nucleotides: TGTGCCACCAGAAAAGAAGGACAGCTCCTTTACAATGAGCAGTTCTTC. Translated: CATRKEGQLLYNEQFF.

The V gene is TRBV9, the J gene TRBJ2-6, with 7 positions matching TRBD2. The CDR3 is 18 amino acids. Trimming cost V 3 bases and J 0 bases; bases outside gene matches: 9. CDR1 and CDR2 from the germline V gene are SGDLS and YYNGEE. CDR3 protein: CASSGSPLAASGANVLTF. The CDR3 nucleotides are TGTGCCAGCAGCGGTTCCCCGCTAGCGGCCTCTGGGGCCAACGTCCTGACTTTC.

The V and J genes are TRBV11-2 and TRBJ2-7; D might be TRBD2 (5 bases). This CDR3 contains 18 residues. Germline CDR1 and CDR2: SGHAT and FQNNGV. V dropped 2 bases and J dropped 4 bases, with 24 bases sitting between them. The DNA for the CDR3 is TGTGCCAGCAGCTTAAAGGTGCCTTCCCGAGCGGCACTATACGAGCAGTACTTC. It translates to CASSLKVPSRAALYEQYF.

This chain links TRBV3-1 (or the pseudogene TRBV3-2) with TRBJ2-7; D remains ambiguous. Trimming removed 1 base at V and 2 bases at J, with 9 bases between. CDR3 length: 14 residues. The germline V gene has CDR1 LGHDT and CDR2 YNNKEL (reference sequence). CDR3 nucleotides: TGTGCCAGCAGCCAAGTCAGCGATCCCTACGAGCAGTACTTC. Its translation: CASSQVSDPYEQYF.

V is TRBV19 and J is TRBJ1-2, with no clear D. The V end lost 4 bases, the J end lost 4 bases, and 19 bases lay between the germline ends. CDR1 LNHDA and CDR2 SQIVND come from the germline V gene (reference sequence). This CDR3 spans 16 amino acids. The CDR3 DNA reads TGTGCCAGTAGTACCTCGAGGAGGGAGGAAAGCTATGGCTACACCTTC. This translates into CASSTSRREESYGYTF.

The chain uses TRBV27 and TRBJ1-5; no reliable D call. Germline CDR1 and CDR2: MNHEY and SMNVEV (reference sequence). The CDR3 spans 12 residues. V was clipped by 6 bases and J by 4 bases, with 7 bases between them. CDR3 sequence: CASSRQNQPQHF. For the CDR3, the DNA is TGTGCCAGCAGCAGGCAGAATCAGCCCCAGCATTTT.

This chain links TRBV9 with TRBJ1-2; 9 bases agree with TRBD1. The germline gives CDR1 SGDLS, CDR2 YYNGEE. V was pared by 0 bases and J by 12 bases, with 9 bases of the junction left unmatched. The CDR3 is 14 amino acids. Written as DNA, the CDR3 is TGTGCCAGCAGCGTAGACATTACAGGGGGCCACAACACCTTC. It codes for CASSVDITGGHNTF.

The chain uses TRBV6-2 or TRBV6-3 and TRBJ1-2; no clear D. CDR1 is MNHEY and CDR2 is SVGEGT in the germline V gene. V lost 2 bases and J lost 5, with 12 bases in between. The CDR3 is 14 amino acids. The CDR3 DNA follows: TGTGCCAGCAGTTACCCCGGGTCTCGATATGGCTACACCTTC. It is translated as CASSYPGSRYGYTF.